This TCR beta chain stems from a study of vaccination effects on CD4 cells after COVID-19. Background on the study: As their vaccination, participants received two doses of either BNT162b2 or mRNA-1273. Sample collection from a couple of convalescent patients occurred 16 days and one week before vaccination.

The CDR3 is 13 residues long. In germline, CDR1 is SNHLY, CDR2 FYNNEI. V was clipped by 6 bases and J by 3 bases, with 11 bases between them. Antigen-specific CD4+ T cells were expanded (with viral peptide pools) by the ViraFEST assay ahead of sequencing. The authors isolated CD4+ T cells after less than eleven days of culture. PCR showed that the person got SARS-CoV-2 infection at some point between March and December 2020. Replacing half the medium with IL-2 medium was done on days 3 and 7. The protocol was immunoSEQ multiplex PCR, while the TCRdb copy is restricted to in-frame clones and leaves out a portion. The profile shows about 22,000 clones, around 80% of them singletons. This clone was observed a few times. Its specificity is not known.

This specimen was CD4+ T cells from PBMCs cultured with a peptide pool, taken before COVID-19 vaccination. J is TRBJ1-1 and V is TRBV2; D gene ambiguous. This clonotype was sampled from a human donor who had a prior SARS-CoV-2 infection. CDR3 in amino acids: CASRDGPDTEAFF. CDR3 coding DNA: TGTGCCAGCAGAGACGGACCGGACACTGAAGCTTTCTTT. Based on the CDR3 plus reference TRBV2 and TRBJ1-1, the full variable domain is EPEVTQTPSHQVTQMGQEVILRCVPISNHLYFYWYRQILGQKVEFLVSFYNNEISEKSEIFDDQFSVERPDGSNFTLKIRSTKLEDSAMYFCASRDGPDTEAFFGQGTRLTVV.